The clone carrying this TCR beta chain was recorded many times. Its cognate antigen is unknown. The cohort's ophthalmopathy patients, a group with duration under 3 months, had a Clinical Activity Score of at least 3 and a NOSPECS grade of at least 4. These data belong to a study of T cells in Graves' hyperthyroidism and ophthalmopathy. V lost 1 base and J 5 bases, leaving 16 bases between the germline ends. The CDR3 spans 16 residues. Germline loops: CDR1 SGHAT, CDR2 FQDESV (reference sequence). Regarding the study as a whole: In the blood, most expanded thyroid clonotypes above 0.001 appeared as well.

Authors of the study amplified TCR beta CDR3 regions from RNA transcripts. Using the HTBI primer set, a first-round RT-PCR was run on the TCR CDR3. TCRdb itself ran the multiplex PCR reads through MiXCR, one entry per CDR3 protein. Of about half a million distinct CDR3 sequences listed, approximately 23% are singletons. The sequence was obtained from a woman aged 70 to 79 with Graves' ophthalmopathy. This sequence joins TRBV11-1 and TRBJ2-3; a possible D gene is TRBD1 (5 bases). Sequencing used blood. In nucleotides, the CDR3 is TGTGCCAGCAGCTTAGAGGGGCCCGTCAAAGGAGATACGCAGTATTTT. This sequence encodes CASSLEGPVKGDTQYF.